This T cell receptor (beta chain) was sequenced for a study of cytomegalovirus exposure and HLA in healthy donors. The CDR3 consists of 20 residues. Germline loops: CDR1 LGHNA, CDR2 YNFKEQ. Trimming took 3 bases from V and 4 from J, leaving 30 bases between them. 60 Vbeta and 13 Jbeta primers were used in PCR. Profiling relied on immunoSEQ multiplex PCR, and the TCRdb table lists in-frame clones only, not all of them. This repertoire shows approximately 200,000 clones, 82% found once; its top ten account for 6.5%. The receptor was isolated from a woman between 50 and 59 years old in good health and CMV-seropositive. The sequenced material came from PBMCs. J is TRBJ1-1 and V is TRBV4-2, with D possibly matching TRBD1 (6 bases). The CDR3 spells CASSQDTGTTYSSLVTEAFF. The CDR3 nucleotides read TGTGCCAGCAGCCAGGATACCGGGACAACGTATTCCTCATTGGTCACTGAAGCTTTCTTT.